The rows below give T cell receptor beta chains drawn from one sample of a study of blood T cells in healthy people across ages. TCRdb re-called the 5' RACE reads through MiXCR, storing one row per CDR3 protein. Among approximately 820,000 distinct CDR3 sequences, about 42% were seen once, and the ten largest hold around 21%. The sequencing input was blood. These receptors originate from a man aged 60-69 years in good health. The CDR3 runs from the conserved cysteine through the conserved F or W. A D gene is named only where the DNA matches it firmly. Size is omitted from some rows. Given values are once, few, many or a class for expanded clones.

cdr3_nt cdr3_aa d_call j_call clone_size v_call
TGTGCCAGCAGCTTGATGACAACTAGCACAGATACGCAGTATTTT CASSLMTTSTDTQYF - TRBJ2-3 - TRBV5-4
TGTGCCTGCATCCCGACAGGGGGCGGGCAGACCCAGTACTTC CACIPTGGGQTQYF TRBD1 TRBJ2-5 - TRBV30
TGTGCTAGTGGTTCCCCGTCTTTGACGGGGCGTGGCGGTGGCTACACCTTC CASGSPSLTGRGGGYTF - TRBJ1-2 few TRBV12-5
TGCAGTGCTATGGGACTAGCGGGGGTTCTGGCACTTTACAATGAGCAGTTCTTC CSAMGLAGVLALYNEQFF TRBD2 TRBJ2-1 few TRBV20-1
TGTGCCAGCAGTGACGCACTGGTCCTCGGGGAGACCCAGTACTTC CASSDALVLGETQYF - TRBJ2-5 - TRBV2
TGCAGCGTTGAAGCTGGGGGGGTCTACGAGCAGTACTTC CSVEAGGVYEQYF TRBD2 TRBJ2-7 many TRBV29-1
TGTGCCAGTCGGGCGGACAGGGGATCTGATACGCAGTATTTT CASRADRGSDTQYF TRBD1 TRBJ2-3 - TRBV19
TGCGCCAGCAGCCAAGCCGGCGGACAGTCTGGCTACACCTTC CASSQAGGQSGYTF - TRBJ1-2 - TRBV4-3
TGTGCCAGCAGTTTGGTAACGGGACAGCCCACTGAAGCTTTCTTT CASSLVTGQPTEAFF TRBD1 TRBJ1-1 - TRBV27
TGTGCCAGCAGCTTAGTGCCGACAGGCCAAGAGACCCAGTACTTC CASSLVPTGQETQYF - TRBJ2-5 few TRBV7-2
TGTGCCAGCAGTGATCTTGGGGTATGGGACGAGCAGTACTTC CASSDLGVWDEQYF - TRBJ2-7 few TRBV25-1
TGTGCCAGCAGTTCTCGGGACGGATACGAGCAGTACTTC CASSSRDGYEQYF - TRBJ2-7 - TRBV6-5
TGTGCCAGCAGTTTAGAGGGGACTGGCTACACCTTC CASSLEGTGYTF - TRBJ1-2 few TRBV12-3/TRBV12-4
TGTGCCAGCAGCCTCACGGGGGGCAGCTCCTACAATGAGCAGTTCTTC CASSLTGGSSYNEQFF - TRBJ2-1 few TRBV7-3
TGCGCCAGCAGCCAAGTGGGAAAACAAGAGACCCAGTACTTC CASSQVGKQETQYF - TRBJ2-5 - TRBV4-3
TGTGCCAGCAGCCAACAAAATACGGGGACACATACGCAGTATTTT CASSQQNTGTHTQYF - TRBJ2-3 - TRBV3-1
TGCGCCAGCGTACATCCGGGACAGGCTTCCTACGAGCAGTACTTC CASVHPGQASYEQYF TRBD1 TRBJ2-7 - TRBV23-1
TGTGCCAGCAGCCTTGAGGCACCGGCGACGGCTGGCTACACCTTC CASSLEAPATAGYTF - TRBJ1-2 - TRBV7-2
TGTGCCAGCAGCTCTCGACAGGGGACAGAGACCCAGTACTTC CASSSRQGTETQYF TRBD1 TRBJ2-5 few TRBV7-2
TGCAGTGCTAGAAAGTTGCGGAGAGAAGAGCAGTACTTC CSARKLRREEQYF - TRBJ2-4 few TRBV20-1
TGCGCCAGCAGCCTAGGCCTCGGTATGGCCCTGCGTGGGGAGACCCAGTACTTC CASSLGLGMALRGETQYF - TRBJ2-5 few TRBV4-1
TGTGCCAGCAAAGGACAGGGCGATCAGCCCCAGCATTTT CASKGQGDQPQHF TRBD1 TRBJ1-5 - TRBV6-2/TRBV6-3
TGCGCCAGCAGCCAACACTGGGCAGGGGGGGACTACGAGCAGTACTTC CASSQHWAGGDYEQYF - TRBJ2-7 - TRBV4-3
TGTGCCAACCTTGACGGGGCAATAGGTGAGCAGTTCTTC CANLDGAIGEQFF - TRBJ2-1 few TRBV12-3/TRBV12-4
TGTGCCAACGATAGGACGGGGGACACTGAAGCTTTCTTT CANDRTGDTEAFF - TRBJ1-1 - TRBV6-2/TRBV6-3
TGCAGTTCAGACGGGACAGGGGCGTTCTACACCTTC CSSDGTGAFYTF TRBD1 TRBJ1-2 - TRBV20-1
TGCGCCAGCAGCCGGACAGGGAAGGACACTGAAGCTTTCTTT CASSRTGKDTEAFF TRBD1 TRBJ1-1 few TRBV4-3
TGCAGCGTTGAAGTTCCAGGGGGGATAGAATACAATGAGCAGTTCTTC CSVEVPGGIEYNEQFF - TRBJ2-1 - TRBV29-1
TGTGCCAGCAGCCAAGTGGGGTTGGGTATCCACGAGCAGTACTTC CASSQVGLGIHEQYF - TRBJ2-7 once TRBV3-1
TGTGCCAGCGTCTCGGGGGTCACTAACGAGCAGTACTTC CASVSGVTNEQYF - TRBJ2-7 once TRBV28
TGCAGTGCTAGAGATCGCCTCGGGCAATCGGGGGCCCTTCGCAATGAGCAGTTCTTC CSARDRLGQSGALRNEQFF - TRBJ2-1 - TRBV20-1
TGTGCCAGCACCCCAGGTCGGGGGCGAACCTACGAGCAGTACTTC CASTPGRGRTYEQYF - TRBJ2-7 - TRBV6-2/TRBV6-3
TGTGCCAGCAGCGCACAGGGAAGTGGTGAAAAACTGTTTTTT CASSAQGSGEKLFF - TRBJ1-4 once TRBV5-4
TGTGCCAGCAGCTTCACTGGGAACACAGGATCCTACGAGCAGTACTTC CASSFTGNTGSYEQYF - TRBJ2-7 few TRBV7-9
TGTGCCAGCAGCCAAAACCGGGACAGCTACAATGAGCAGTACTTC CASSQNRDSYNEQYF TRBD1 TRBJ2-7 - TRBV7-9
TGTGCCAGCAGCCGACGACTGGGACAGAGCTCCTACGAGCAGTACTTC CASSRRLGQSSYEQYF TRBD1 TRBJ2-7 - TRBV11-2
TGCAGCGTTGAAGATCAGGGGTACGAGCAGTACTTC CSVEDQGYEQYF - TRBJ2-7 many TRBV29-1
TGCGCCAGCAGCCAAGAGCTAGCGGGGGGGCCTAGCACAGATACGCAGTATTTT CASSQELAGGPSTDTQYF TRBD2 TRBJ2-3 few TRBV4-3
TGCAGCGTTGAAGGGTTCGGGACAGGGTTGTACGAGCAGTACTTC CSVEGFGTGLYEQYF TRBD1 TRBJ2-7 - TRBV29-1
TGTGCCAGCAGTCTAACAGGGGAAGGAAACATTCAGTACTTC CASSLTGEGNIQYF TRBD1 TRBJ2-4 few TRBV6-2/TRBV6-3
TGCGCCAGCAGCCTCTTGAACTCTGGGGCCAACGTCCTGACTTTC CASSLLNSGANVLTF - TRBJ2-6 many TRBV5-1
TGTGCCAGCAGCTTTGGACAACGGGTTAAGTATTTT CASSFGQRVKYF - TRBJ2-3 - TRBV7-2
TGTGCCAGCTTGCTTACCGGGACAGGGAGGACCTACGAGCAGTACTTC CASLLTGTGRTYEQYF TRBD1 TRBJ2-7 few TRBV6-2/TRBV6-3
TGTGCCAGCAGACGAGCAGGGGGCACAGATACGCAGTATTTT CASRRAGGTDTQYF - TRBJ2-3 - TRBV7-9
TGCAGTGCTCGTCAGAGGGGGTTTAGCACAGATACGCAGTATTTT CSARQRGFSTDTQYF - TRBJ2-3 few TRBV20-1
TGTGCCAGCAGCTTTGTTGGCGGGCACACTGAAGCTTTCTTT CASSFVGGHTEAFF - TRBJ1-1 - TRBV7-9
TGTGCCAGCTCGGAAGGAAGCTCCTATAATTCACCCCTCCACTTT CASSEGSSYNSPLHF - TRBJ1-6 - TRBV6-2/TRBV6-3
TGCGCCAGCAGCTTGGAGGTTTATGGTACCGGGGAGCTGTTTTTT CASSLEVYGTGELFF - TRBJ2-2 once TRBV5-1
TGTGCCAGCAGTTTCATGGGGAAAGGAAACACCATATATTTT CASSFMGKGNTIYF - TRBJ1-3 - TRBV12-3/TRBV12-4
TGTGCCAGCAGCTCTTTTGTAGGGACCCAGGGAGAGACCCAGTACTTC CASSSFVGTQGETQYF - TRBJ2-5 - TRBV9
TGCGCCAGCAGCCAACTAAGTCAGCCCGGGTTCCAGATCGGTAACTATGGCTACACCTTC CASSQLSQPGFQIGNYGYTF - TRBJ1-2 once TRBV4-3
TGTGCCACCGGGGACAGGGTAGGCTCTGGGGCCAACGTCCTGACTTTC CATGDRVGSGANVLTF TRBD1 TRBJ2-6 - TRBV24-1
TGTGCCATCAGTGACCCTAGCGGGGGGGCCTTCAATGAGCAGTTCTTC CAISDPSGGAFNEQFF TRBD2 TRBJ2-1 - TRBV10-3
TGTGCCAGCTCACGTTTTCCTCCGGGACTAGCGCTGGAGACCCAGTACTTC CASSRFPPGLALETQYF TRBD2 TRBJ2-5 few TRBV18
TGTGCCAGCGGGACAGGGACCGAATCCCTCCACTTT CASGTGTESLHF TRBD1 TRBJ1-6 - TRBV28
TGCAGTGCTAGAGATCAAACCGGGACTAGTCTATACGAGCAGTACTTC CSARDQTGTSLYEQYF TRBD2 TRBJ2-7 few TRBV20-1
TGCAGCGTTGATGGGGGATCTGGACAGTACTTC CSVDGGSGQYF - TRBJ2-5 few TRBV29-1
TGCAGTGCTAGAGATCGGGGTTGGAGTGGCACCGGGGAGCTGTTTTTT CSARDRGWSGTGELFF - TRBJ2-2 - TRBV20-1